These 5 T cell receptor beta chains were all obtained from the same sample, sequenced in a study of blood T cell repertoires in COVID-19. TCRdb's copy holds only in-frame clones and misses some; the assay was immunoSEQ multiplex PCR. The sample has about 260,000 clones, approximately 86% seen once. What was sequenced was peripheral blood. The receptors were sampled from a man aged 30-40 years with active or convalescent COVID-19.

CDR3 DNA: TGTGCCAGCAGCCAACGGGGGGACCTGAACACCGGGGAGCTGTTTTTT. This sequence encodes CASSQRGDLNTGELFF. The rearrangement uses TRBV3-1 (or the pseudogene TRBV3-2) and TRBJ2-2; TRBD2 aligns across 7 bases. The CDR3 runs 16 residues. Germline values: CDR1 LGHDT, CDR2 YNNKEL (reference sequence). Trimming at V came to 2 bases and at J to 1 base, leaving 4 bases not matched to a gene.

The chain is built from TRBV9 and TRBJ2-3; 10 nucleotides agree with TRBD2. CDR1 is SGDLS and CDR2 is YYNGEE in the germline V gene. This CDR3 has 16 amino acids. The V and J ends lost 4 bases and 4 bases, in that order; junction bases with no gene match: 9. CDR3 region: CASSSLIAGGPDTQYF. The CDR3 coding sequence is TGTGCCAGCAGCTCCCTCATAGCGGGGGGCCCAGATACGCAGTATTTT.

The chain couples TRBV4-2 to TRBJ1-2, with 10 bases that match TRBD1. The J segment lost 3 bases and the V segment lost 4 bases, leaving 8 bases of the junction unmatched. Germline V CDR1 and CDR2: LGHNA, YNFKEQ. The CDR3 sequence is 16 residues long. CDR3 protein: CASSRRDRGRYYGYTF. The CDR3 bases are TGTGCCAGCAGCCGCAGAGACAGGGGGCGGTACTATGGCTACACCTTC.

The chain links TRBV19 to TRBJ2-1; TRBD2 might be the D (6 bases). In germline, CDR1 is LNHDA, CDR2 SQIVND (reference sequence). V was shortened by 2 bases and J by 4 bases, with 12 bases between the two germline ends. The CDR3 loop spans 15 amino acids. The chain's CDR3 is CASSISSALYNEQFF. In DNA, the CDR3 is TGTGCCAGTAGTATATCTAGCGCCCTTTACAATGAGCAGTTCTTC. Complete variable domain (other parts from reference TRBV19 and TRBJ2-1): DGGITQSPKYLFRKEGQNVTLSCEQNLNHDAMYWYRQDPGQGLRLIYYSQIVNDFQKGDIAEGYSVSREKKESFPLTVTSAQKNPTAFYLCASSISSALYNEQFFGPGTRLTVL.

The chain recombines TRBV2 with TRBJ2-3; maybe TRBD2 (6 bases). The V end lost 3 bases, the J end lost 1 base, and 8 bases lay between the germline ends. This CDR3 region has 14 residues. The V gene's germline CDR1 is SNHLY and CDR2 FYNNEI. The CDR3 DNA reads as TGTGCCAGCAGTGATGCTAGCGGCACAGATACGCAGTATTTT. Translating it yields CASSDASGTDTQYF.